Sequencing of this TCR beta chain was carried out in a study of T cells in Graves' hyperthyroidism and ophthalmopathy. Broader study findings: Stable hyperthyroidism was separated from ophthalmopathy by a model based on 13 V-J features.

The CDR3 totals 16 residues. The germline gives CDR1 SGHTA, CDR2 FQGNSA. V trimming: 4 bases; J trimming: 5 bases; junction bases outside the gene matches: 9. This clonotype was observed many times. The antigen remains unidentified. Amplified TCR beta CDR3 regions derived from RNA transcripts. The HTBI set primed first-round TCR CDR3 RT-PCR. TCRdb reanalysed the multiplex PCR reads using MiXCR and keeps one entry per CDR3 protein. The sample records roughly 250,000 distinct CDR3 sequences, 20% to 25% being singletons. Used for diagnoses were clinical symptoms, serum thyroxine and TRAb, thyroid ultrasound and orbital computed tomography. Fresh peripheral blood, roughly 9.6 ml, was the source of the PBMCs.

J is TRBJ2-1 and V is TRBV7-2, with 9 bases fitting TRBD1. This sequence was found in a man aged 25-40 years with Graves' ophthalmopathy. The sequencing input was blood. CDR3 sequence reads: CASSWETGGLDNEQFF. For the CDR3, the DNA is TGTGCCAGCAGCTGGGAGACAGGGGGTCTGGACAATGAGCAGTTCTTC.